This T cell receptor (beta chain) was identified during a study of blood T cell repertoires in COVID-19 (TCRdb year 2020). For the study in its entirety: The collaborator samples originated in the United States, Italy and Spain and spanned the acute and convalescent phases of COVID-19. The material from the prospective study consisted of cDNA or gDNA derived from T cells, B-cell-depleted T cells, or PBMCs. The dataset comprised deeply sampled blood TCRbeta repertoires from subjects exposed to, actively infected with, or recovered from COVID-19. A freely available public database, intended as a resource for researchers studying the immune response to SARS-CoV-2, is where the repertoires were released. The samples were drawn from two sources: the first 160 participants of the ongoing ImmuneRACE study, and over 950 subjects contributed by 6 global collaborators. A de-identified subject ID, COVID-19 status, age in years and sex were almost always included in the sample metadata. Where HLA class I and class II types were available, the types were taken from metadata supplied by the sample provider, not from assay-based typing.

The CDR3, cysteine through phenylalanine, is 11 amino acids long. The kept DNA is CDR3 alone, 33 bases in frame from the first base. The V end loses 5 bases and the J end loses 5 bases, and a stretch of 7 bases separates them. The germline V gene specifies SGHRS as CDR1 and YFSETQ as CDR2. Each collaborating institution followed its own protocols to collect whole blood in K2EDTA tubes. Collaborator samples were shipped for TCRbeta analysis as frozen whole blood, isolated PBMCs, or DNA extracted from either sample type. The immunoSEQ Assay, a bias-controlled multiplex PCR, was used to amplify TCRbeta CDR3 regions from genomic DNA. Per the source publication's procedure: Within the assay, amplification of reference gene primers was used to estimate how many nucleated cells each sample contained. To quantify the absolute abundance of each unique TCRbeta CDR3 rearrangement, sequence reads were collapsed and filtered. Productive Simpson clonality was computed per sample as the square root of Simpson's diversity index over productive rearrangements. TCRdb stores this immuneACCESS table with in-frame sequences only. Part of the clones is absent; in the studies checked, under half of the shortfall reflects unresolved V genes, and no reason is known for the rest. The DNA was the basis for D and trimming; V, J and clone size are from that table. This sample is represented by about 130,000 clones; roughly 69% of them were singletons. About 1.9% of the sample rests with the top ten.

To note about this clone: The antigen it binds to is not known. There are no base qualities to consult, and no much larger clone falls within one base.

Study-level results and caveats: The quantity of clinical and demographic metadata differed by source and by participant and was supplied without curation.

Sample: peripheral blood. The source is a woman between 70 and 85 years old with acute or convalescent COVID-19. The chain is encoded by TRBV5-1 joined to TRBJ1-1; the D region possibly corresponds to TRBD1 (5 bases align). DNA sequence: TGCGCCAGCAGGGGGCGGACTGAAGCTTTCTTT. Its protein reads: CASRGRTEAFF.